This T cell receptor (beta chain) was recorded in a study of blood T cell repertoires in COVID-19. The junction had 4 bases not matched to a gene; V was cut back by 1 base and J by 1 base. In germline, CDR1 is SGHDT, CDR2 YYEEEE. The CDR3 loop spans 16 amino acids. Libraries were prepared by immunoSEQ multiplex PCR; TCRdb keeps only in-frame clonotypes and omits some of them. The sample lists 110,000 or so clones, 85% to 90% occurring once. The chain joins TRBV5-6 to TRBJ2-2; 7 bases fit TRBD1. This clonotype was obtained from a human donor in a cohort sampled during active COVID-19. Sequenced material: peripheral blood. Written as DNA, the CDR3 is TGTGCCAGCAGCTTGCGACGGGACAGGAACACCGGGGAGCTGTTTTTT. Its protein is CASSLRRDRNTGELFF.